Shown below are 28 T cell receptor beta chains from a single sample sequenced in a study of shared clonotypes between healthy human individuals. Using immunoSEQ multiplex PCR, the repertoire was profiled, and TCRdb retains in-frame clones only, with some absent. Of approximately 530,000 clones in the sample, around 95% were seen once. Sequencing was carried out using naive CD4+ T cells sorted from blood. Subset denoted: CD45RA+ positively selected. The receptors derive from a woman aged 25 to 45 in good health.

The J gene is TRBJ2-7, the V gene TRBV29-1; 11 positions agree with TRBD1. CDR1 and CDR2 (germline): SQVTM, ANQGSEA. The J segment lost 3 bases and the V segment lost 6 bases, leaving 7 bases of the junction unmatched. This CDR3 contains 14 residues. CDR3 sequence reads: CSVSGQGALYEQYF. DNA of the CDR3: TGCAGCGTCTCCGGACAGGGGGCCCTCTACGAGCAGTACTTC.

The rearrangement links TRBV11-3 to TRBJ2-3; D might be TRBD1 or TRBD2, each matching 5 bases. The CDR3 totals 15 residues. V was trimmed by 3 bases and J by 0 bases, leaving 10 bases between them. The V gene's germline CDR1 is SGHNT and CDR2 YENEEA. CDR3 sequence: CASSFSGGSTDTQYF. CDR3 DNA: TGTGCCAGCAGCTTCTCTGGGGGTAGCACAGATACGCAGTATTTT.

The chain links TRBV11-2 to TRBJ2-7; 8 nucleotides align to TRBD2. V shed 5 bases, J shed 5 bases, and the junction held 8 bases outside the gene matches. Germline values: CDR1 SGHAT, CDR2 FQNNGV. This CDR3 is 14 amino acids long. The CDR3 nucleotides read TGTGCCAGCAGCCGACCAGCGGGAGCCCACGAGCAGTACTTC. Its translation: CASSRPAGAHEQYF.

V is TRBV5-6 and J is TRBJ2-7; D is undetermined. This CDR3 is 13 amino acids long. The V end was cut by 6 bases, the J end by 1 base, with 11 bases between. Germline lookup yields CDR1 SGHDT and CDR2 YYEEEE. CDR3 DNA: TGTGCCAGCACCAGGCGTAGGTCCTACGAGCAGTACTTC. Protein sequence: CASTRRRSYEQYF.

The chain uses TRBV5-1 and TRBJ2-1, with 7 bases matching TRBD2. There are 17 residues in the CDR3. The J segment lost 5 bases and the V segment lost 4 bases, leaving 15 bases of the junction unmatched. Germline V gene sequence: CDR1 SGHRS, CDR2 YFSETQ. CDR3 in DNA: TGCGCCAGCAGCCGAAATGGAGGGGCGGGAGCCCACAATGAGCAGTTCTTC. Translating gives CASSRNGGAGAHNEQFF.

The rearrangement links TRBV28 to TRBJ2-6, with a possible D match to TRBD1 (6 bases). This CDR3 region has 14 residues. V gave up 5 bases and J gave up 4 bases, with 9 bases separating them. Looked up from germline, CDR1 is MDHEN and CDR2 is SYDVKM. CDR3 DNA: TGTGCCAGCAGTAGGGGGAGAGGGGCCAACGTCCTGACTTTC. Amino acid sequence: CASSRGRGANVLTF.

A single count supports this clone. The V call is TRBV5-1, the J call TRBJ2-7; D is ambiguous. Trimming shortened V by 6 bases and J by 0 bases, and 10 bases separated the two germline ends. The CDR3 loop spans 13 amino acids. The germline CDR1 and CDR2 sequences are SGHRS and YFSETQ. The CDR3 loop reads CASKVGGSYEQYF. The DNA of the CDR3 is TGCGCCAGCAAGGTAGGCGGCTCCTACGAGCAGTACTTC.

The V gene is TRBV4-1, the J gene TRBJ2-2; 7 nucleotides line up with TRBD2. V shed 6 bases, J shed 5 bases, and the junction held 15 bases outside the gene matches. CDR3 length: 17 residues. CDR1 MGHRA and CDR2 YSYEKL come from the germline V gene. In DNA form, the CDR3 reads TGCGCCAGCAGTACGTGGAGGGGATCGGGAGGAACCGGGGAGCTGTTTTTT. Protein: CASSTWRGSGGTGELFF.

The chain has TRBV28 and TRBJ2-5; 8 nucleotides match TRBD1. The end of the DNA fits TRBJ2-7 better, so the J call may be wrong. This CDR3 region has 17 residues. The germline gives CDR1 MDHEN, CDR2 SYDVKM. This chain's CDR3 is CASSTFWAGGYSYEQYF. The CDR3 DNA is TGTGCCAGCAGTACCTTTTGGGCAGGGGGCTACTCCTACGAGCAGTACTTC.

V and J are TRBV19 and TRBJ1-6; 7 nucleotides line up with TRBD1. This CDR3 is 14 amino acids long. The ends lost 9 bases at V and 6 bases at J; junction bases unmatched: 8. Germline V gives CDR1 LNHDA, CDR2 SQIVND (reference sequence). In DNA, the CDR3 is TGTGCCAGGATAAGGGACAGAAGTAATTCACCCCTCCACTTT. It translates to CARIRDRSNSPLHF.

This chain uses TRBV10-3 with TRBJ2-5; 7 nucleotides match TRBD2. The germline CDR1 and CDR2 sequences are ENHRY and SYGVKD. V dropped 10 bases and J dropped 2; count of bases not matched to a gene: 4. CDR3 length: 12 residues. CDR3 nucleotide sequence: TGTGCCACCAAGCGGGAACAAGAGACCCAGTACTTC. It specifies CATKREQETQYF.

This chain joins TRBV4-1 and TRBJ2-3, with 8 bases identical to TRBD1. Germline V CDR1 and CDR2: MGHRA, YSYEKL. After removal of 1 base from V and 4 bases from J, the junction contained 7 bases not matched to a gene. The CDR3 has 16 residues. CDR3 DNA: TGCGCCAGCAGCCAAGGACAGGGGAGTTTTGCAGATACGCAGTATTTT. Translated: CASSQGQGSFADTQYF.

This clone was seen just once. The chain employs TRBV28 and TRBJ2-1, with no clear D. Deletions cut 2 bases from V and 6 bases from J, with 11 bases between. Germline CDR1 reads MDHEN; CDR2 reads SYDVKM. The CDR3 is 14 amino acids. CDR3 sequence (DNA): TGTGCCAGCAGTTTAAGCGAGAGAGGCAATGAGCAGTTCTTC. Its translation is CASSLSERGNEQFF.

The V and J genes are TRBV4-1 and TRBJ1-4; D not certain. Germline CDR1 and CDR2: MGHRA and YSYEKL. Trimming cost V 0 bases and J 8 bases, with 16 bases left between them. CDR3 size: 16 residues. CDR3 region: CASSQDGQVLGEKLFF. Written as DNA, the CDR3 is TGCGCCAGCAGCCAAGATGGGCAGGTACTTGGGGAAAAACTGTTTTTT.

This CDR3 reads CASSSPGVTEAFF. The CDR3 DNA follows: TGTGCCAGCAGCTCCCCGGGGGTCACTGAAGCTTTCTTT. The chain uses TRBV7-9 and TRBJ1-1; D possibly corresponds to TRBD1 (5 bases). The CDR3 sequence is 13 residues long. Germline CDR1 SEHNR, CDR2 FQNEAQ (reference sequence). V gave up 4 bases and J gave up 4 bases, with 10 bases separating them.

The V gene is TRBV7-2, the J gene TRBJ2-7, with 8 bases fitting TRBD2. Germline V gives CDR1 SGHTA, CDR2 FQGNSA. Germline trimming cut 3 bases from V and 5 bases from J; bases unmatched to any gene: 9. This CDR3 has 15 amino acids. CDR3: CASSFGGRLRNEQYF. In DNA, the CDR3 is TGTGCCAGCAGCTTTGGCGGGAGGCTAAGGAACGAGCAGTACTTC.

The J gene is TRBJ2-7, the V gene TRBV6-5; 8 bases line up with TRBD1. The CDR3 totals 13 residues. The germline V gene has CDR1 MNHEY and CDR2 SVGAGI. V shed 5 bases and J 5 bases; nucleotides not matched to a gene: 5. CDR3 DNA: TGTGCCAGCAGTGACAGGGGATTCGACGAGCAGTACTTC. This encodes CASSDRGFDEQYF.

The chain combines TRBV28 with TRBJ2-7; a possible D gene is TRBD1 (6 bases). Germline V gene lookup returns CDR1 MDHEN and CDR2 SYDVKM. There are 13 residues in the CDR3. V lost 2 bases and J lost 12, with 17 bases in between. This chain's CDR3 is CASSLPLFRDTYF. CDR3 sequence (DNA): TGTGCCAGCAGTTTACCACTTTTTAGGGACACGTACTTC.

V gene TRBV25-1 combines with J gene TRBJ1-6, with TRBD1 identical over 7 bases. In germline, CDR1 is MGHDK, CDR2 SYGVNS. CDR3 length: 15 amino acids. The V gene end was trimmed by 3 bases and the J gene end by 5 bases; junction bases not matched to a gene: 4. CDR3 residues: CASSDVGQNNSPLHF. The CDR3 bases are TGTGCCAGCAGTGACGTGGGACAGAATAATTCACCCCTCCACTTT.

The chain has TRBV29-1 and TRBJ2-1; 11 nucleotides agree with TRBD2. J gave up 9 bases and V 7 bases, and 5 bases lay outside the gene matches. The CDR3 is 12 amino acids. Germline CDR1 is SQVTM and CDR2 is ANQGSEA. The CDR3 region is CSEGTSGGEQFF. CDR3 DNA: TGCAGCGAGGGGACTAGCGGAGGTGAGCAGTTCTTC.

This chain links TRBV4-1 with TRBJ2-3, with 10 bases matching TRBD2. The CDR3 covers 16 residues. Germline CDR1 is MGHRA and CDR2 is YSYEKL. J gave up 5 bases and V 3 bases, and 8 bases lay outside the gene matches. The CDR3 sequence: CASSQKLRLAGDTQYF. The CDR3 bases are TGCGCCAGCAGCCAGAAATTGAGACTAGCGGGAGATACGCAGTATTTT.

Only one count was recorded for this clone. The chain uses TRBV28 and TRBJ2-5; D possibly corresponds to TRBD1 (6 bases). In germline, CDR1 is MDHEN, CDR2 SYDVKM. The V and J ends lost 10 bases and 3 bases respectively, with 12 bases between them. The CDR3 runs 12 residues. This CDR3 reads CATSGTKETQYF. CDR3 in DNA: TGTGCCACCTCCGGGACAAAAGAGACCCAGTACTTC. Using reference TRBV28 and TRBJ2-5 for the parts outside the CDR3, the full variable domain is DVKVTQSSRYLVKRTGEKVFLECVQDMDHENMFWYRQDPGLGLRLIYFSYDVKMKEKGDIPEGYSVSREKKERFSLILESASTNQTSMYLCATSGTKETQYFGPGTRLLVL.

The gene calls are TRBV5-1 and TRBJ2-7; weak D call: TRBD1 (6 bases). Trimming pared 2 bases from V and 6 bases from J, leaving 18 bases between. The germline V gene has CDR1 SGHRS and CDR2 YFSETQ. This CDR3 spans 15 amino acids. The CDR3 nucleotides are TGCGCCAGCAGCTTCGACAGGTACCTCCCTAGCGAGCAGTACTTC. This translates into CASSFDRYLPSEQYF.

The rearrangement joins TRBV21-1 to TRBJ2-1. TRBV21-1 is tagged as a pseudogene. The CDR3 has 18 residues. The CDR3 loop reads CASSKEGGSESSYNEQFF. The CDR3 DNA sequence: TGTGCCAGCAGCAAAGAGGGGGGCAGCGAAAGCTCCTACAATGAGCAGTTCTTC.

The chain uses TRBV6-6 and TRBJ2-2; TRBD1 aligns across 7 bases. V was pared by 3 bases and J by 4 bases, with 8 bases of the junction left unmatched. This CDR3 contains 16 residues. Per the germline V gene, CDR1 is MNHNY and CDR2 is SVGAGI (reference sequence). The CDR3: CASSYYGQVPTGELFF. In DNA form, the CDR3 reads TGTGCCAGCAGTTATTATGGACAGGTCCCCACCGGGGAGCTGTTTTTT.

The chain is built from TRBV27 and TRBJ2-2; 7 positions match TRBD2. J lost 2 bases, V lost 5 bases, and 11 bases had no gene match. The germline CDR1 and CDR2 sequences are MNHEY and SMNVEV (reference sequence). The CDR3 covers 17 residues. CDR3 residues: CASSPRRTSFNTGELFF. For the CDR3, the DNA is TGTGCCAGCAGTCCACGACGGACTAGTTTTAACACCGGGGAGCTGTTTTTT.

This chain links TRBV30 with TRBJ2-5; TRBD2 matches 14 bases. The better agreement between TRBJ2-7 and the DNA end casts doubt on the J call. Per germline, CDR1 GTSNPN and CDR2 SVGIG (reference sequence). The CDR3 spans 15 residues. The CDR3 DNA reads as TGTGCCTGGAGTTATCGGGGACTAGCGGGAGTCGAGCAGTACTTC. Its protein product is CAWSYRGLAGVEQYF.

The V gene is TRBV28, the J gene TRBJ2-3; D remains ambiguous. Germline-derived CDR1 and CDR2 are MDHEN and SYDVKM. This CDR3 has 16 residues. V dropped 6 bases and J dropped 1 base, with 17 bases sitting between them. CDR3 in amino acids: CASSGLVGVGTDTQYF. The CDR3 DNA reads as TGTGCCAGCAGCGGTCTAGTCGGAGTCGGCACAGATACGCAGTATTTT. Supplemented by reference TRBV28 and TRBJ2-3, the full variable domain reads DVKVTQSSRYLVKRTGEKVFLECVQDMDHENMFWYRQDPGLGLRLIYFSYDVKMKEKGDIPEGYSVSREKKERFSLILESASTNQTSMYLCASSGLVGVGTDTQYFGPGTRLTVL.